This T cell receptor (beta chain) was recorded in a study of TIL therapy for anti-PD-1-resistant metastatic lung cancer. Study-wide background: Progressing patients received lymphodepletion, expanded TIL infusion and IL-2. Most patients had lung adenocarcinoma. Notes on the study in general: The cohort had more treatment-naive, never-smoker and oncogene-addicted patients than typical.

Time point in this sample: pre-treatment sample, taken before nivolumab and TIL therapy. V was shortened by 2 bases and J by 3 bases, with 24 bases between the two germline ends. CDR1 and CDR2 from the germline V gene are SGHRS and YFSETQ. The CDR3 spans 18 residues. A remark on this clone: What it binds is unknown.

Sequencing used immunoSEQ v3. TCRdb keeps only in-frame clones here, not all; method: immunoSEQ multiplex PCR. This sample has around 15,000 clones, with roughly 72% found just once. J is TRBJ2-7 and V is TRBV5-1, with D possibly being TRBD1 or TRBD2 (6 bases each). The receptor was isolated from a person aged 25-80 years with non-small cell lung cancer. The specimen was blood, collected at baseline. The CDR3 DNA is TGCGCCAGCAGCTTCTATCATATGGAGTTACAGGGACTCTACGAGCAGTACTTC. This codes for CASSFYHMELQGLYEQYF.